The rows below give T cell receptor beta chains drawn from one sample of a study of long-term antiretroviral therapy in people with HIV. The method was immunoSEQ multiplex PCR; TCRdb's version includes in-frame clones alone and lacks a portion of them. The sample has 7,000 to 9,500 clones, about four fifths seen once. This specimen was unsorted PBMCs, taken 0.1 years after starting antiretroviral therapy. The source of these receptors is a man aged 40-49 years with HIV. Each CDR3 is given with its conserved first and last residue. The D gene is left open where the match is weak. Clone size is stated in some rows and not others, as once, few, many or a class when expanded.

j_call d_call v_call clone_size cdr3_nt cdr3_aa
TRBJ1-2 . TRBV23-1 . TGCGCCAGCAGTCAAAAGACACTTAGCTATGGCTACACCTTC CASSQKTLSYGYTF
TRBJ2-2 . TRBV27 . TGTGCCAGCAGTTCCCTTACCGGGGAGCTGTTTTTT CASSSLTGELFF
TRBJ2-7 . TRBV27 . TGTGCCAGCAGTTCCCGTCCAGGGAACGAGCAGTACTTC CASSSRPGNEQYF
TRBJ1-3 TRBD1 TRBV9 . TGTGCCAGCAGCGTCAATCCCGGTGGGGGACAGGGAAACACCATATATTTT CASSVNPGGGQGNTIYF
TRBJ1-2 TRBD1 TRBV6-1 . TGTGCCAGCCATCGTTCCCGGACAGGGGGTGGCTACACCTTC CASHRSRTGGGYTF
TRBJ2-2 . TRBV27 few TGTGCCAGCAGCGCAGGGGCCGGGAAGGGGGAGCTGTTTTTT CASSAGAGKGELFF
TRBJ2-7 . TRBV19 . TGTGCCAGTAGTATAGCTCCGGGAACCCACGAGCAGTACTTC CASSIAPGTHEQYF
TRBJ2-7 . TRBV9 . TGTGCCAGCAGCGTAGATCCGGGGGAGACTTACGAGCAGTACTTC CASSVDPGETYEQYF
TRBJ1-2 . TRBV6-5 . TGTGCCAGCAGTTTACAGGGTGGATATGGCTACACCTTC CASSLQGGYGYTF
TRBJ2-1 TRBD2 TRBV15 . TGTGCCACCAGCAGGAGTAGTGCGGGGGGGTCGAATGAGCAGTTCTTC CATSRSSAGGSNEQFF
TRBJ1-4 . TRBV9 . TGTGCCAGCAGCGTAGGTACAGGGCAGGAAAAACTGTTTTTT CASSVGTGQEKLFF
TRBJ1-2 . TRBV25-1 . TGTGCCAGCAGTAAGGAGGGGATGAAAGGCTATGGCTACACCTTC CASSKEGMKGYGYTF
TRBJ2-7 . TRBV7-2 few TGTGCCAGCAGCTCCACAGGGTACTCCTACGAGCAGTACTTC CASSSTGYSYEQYF
TRBJ1-1 . TRBV25-1 few TGTGCCAGCAGTGAATTGACAGGAAGGAACACTGAAGCTTTCTTT CASSELTGRNTEAFF
TRBJ2-3 TRBD2 TRBV29-1 . TGCAGCGCTACTAGCGGGGGGGCAGATACGCAGTATTTT CSATSGGADTQYF
TRBJ1-6 TRBD1 TRBV6-5 . TGTGCCAGCACCAACACCCGGACAGGGCTCTCACCCCTCCACTTT CASTNTRTGLSPLHF
TRBJ2-7 TRBD1 TRBV29-1 . TGCAGCGTTACAAAACAGGGGGACGAGCAGTACTTC CSVTKQGDEQYF
TRBJ2-3 . TRBV5-1 . TGCGCCAGCAGCTTGGAAGGCGGTTTCACAGATACGCAGTATTTT CASSLEGGFTDTQYF
TRBJ2-3 TRBD2 TRBV15 . TGTGCCACCAGCAGTAGCGGGGAGAGAGATACGCAGTATTTT CATSSSGERDTQYF
TRBJ2-2 . TRBV4-3 . TGCGCCAGCAGCCAAGGGACCAGATCGAACACCGGGGAGCTGTTTTTT CASSQGTRSNTGELFF
TRBJ1-3 . TRBV6-5 . TGTGCCAGCAGTTACCAAAGTACGAAAACTGGAAACACCATATATTTT CASSYQSTKTGNTIYF
TRBJ1-1 . TRBV5-6 . TGTGCCAGCAGCTTCGGCGGGAACACTGAAGCTTTCTTT CASSFGGNTEAFF
TRBJ1-1 . TRBV4-3 once TGCGCCAGCAGCCAAGATCGGGGGTACACTGAAGCTTTCTTT CASSQDRGYTEAFF
TRBJ2-1 TRBD2 TRBV5-1 . TGCGCCAGCAGCTCCGGGACTAGACTCCAAACTCCGAACAATGAGCAGTTCTTC CASSSGTRLQTPNNEQFF
TRBJ2-2 TRBD2 TRBV19 . TGTGCCAGCCGAATCGGGCTAGCGGAGACCACCGGGGAGCTGTTTTTT CASRIGLAETTGELFF
TRBJ2-7 TRBD2 TRBV27 once TGTGCCAGCAGTTTGGGGAGCGGGGGATACTACGAGCAGTACTTC CASSLGSGGYYEQYF
TRBJ2-7 TRBD1 TRBV19 . TGTGCCAGTAGTCCTGGGGACAGGCTCATCGAGCAGTACTTC CASSPGDRLIEQYF
TRBJ1-1 . TRBV6-5 . TGTGCCAGCAGTTATCGGACCGATCGGGTCTTT CASSYRTDRVF
TRBJ2-1 TRBD1 TRBV18 . TGTGCCAGCTCACACCGGGACAGGGTGTACAATGAGCAGTTCTTC CASSHRDRVYNEQFF
TRBJ2-3 TRBD1 TRBV7-2 . TGTGCCAGCAGCTCCGGACAGGGGAGCACAGATACGCAGTATTTT CASSSGQGSTDTQYF
TRBJ2-2 . TRBV4-1 once TGCGCCAGCAGCCAAGATCTGGGCGGCGGGGAGCTGTTTTTT CASSQDLGGGELFF
TRBJ1-5 TRBD1 TRBV15 . TGTGCCACCAGCCGGACAGGGGCCCAGCCCCAGCATTTT CATSRTGAQPQHF
TRBJ2-7 TRBD1 TRBV25-1 few TGTGCCAGCAGTGGAACCGGGACAGGGGGCTTCGAGCAGTACTTC CASSGTGTGGFEQYF
TRBJ1-5 . TRBV19 . TGTGCCACTAGGACGTCCAGCAATCAGCCCCAGCATTTT CATRTSSNQPQHF
TRBJ2-3 TRBD2 TRBV28 . TGTGCCAGCAGTTTAGGCGATCCGGGACTAGGACCAGATACGCAGTATTTT CASSLGDPGLGPDTQYF
TRBJ1-2 . TRBV30 . TGTGCCTGGAGTGTACCCCAAACACCTCCTCTCTATGGCTACACCTTC CAWSVPQTPPLYGYTF
TRBJ2-3 TRBD1 TRBV30 . TGTGCCTGGGTCCCATGGACAGGGGGAAGGGATACGCAGTATTTT CAWVPWTGGRDTQYF
TRBJ2-3 . TRBV18 large TGTGCCAGCTCACCATGGGGGGAGGCGGCAGATACGCAGTATTTT CASSPWGEAADTQYF
TRBJ1-4 . TRBV4-3 . TGCGCCAGCAGCCAAGATTTGGCAGGGAGGGAAAAACTGTTTTTT CASSQDLAGREKLFF
TRBJ2-3 . TRBV5-1 . TGCGCCAGCAGCTCCCTGAACAGCCCCACAGATACGCAGTATTTT CASSSLNSPTDTQYF
TRBJ2-7 . TRBV27 medium-sized TGTGCCAGCAGTTCGTCCGGACCTTACGAGCAGTACTTC CASSSSGPYEQYF
TRBJ1-5 . TRBV12-1 . TGTGCCAGCAGCTTTTGGGAGACGTGCAATCAGCCCCAGCATTTT CASSFWETCNQPQHF
TRBJ2-3 . TRBV7-9 . TGTGCCAGCAGCCCCCCCGAGACCCCGCCACAGTCGCAGTATTTT CASSPPETPPQSQYF
TRBJ2-7 TRBD1 TRBV9 . TGTGCCAGCAGCGTAGCTACAGGACAGGGGCCCTACGAGCAGTACTTC CASSVATGQGPYEQYF
TRBJ2-3 TRBD2 TRBV5-4 . TGTGCCAGCAGCTTGGGGACTAGCAGGGGAACAGATACGCAGTATTTT CASSLGTSRGTDTQYF
TRBJ1-2 TRBD1 TRBV5-1 . TGCGCCAGCAGCACCGGGACAGGGGACTATGGCTACACCTTC CASSTGTGDYGYTF
TRBJ1-5 . TRBV7-8 . TGTGCCAGCAGCTTAACAGCCGGATATAGCAATCAGCCCCAGCATTTT CASSLTAGYSNQPQHF
TRBJ2-3 . TRBV12-5 . TGTGCTAGTGGTACATACGGCAGGGACGGCGGTACGCAGTATTTT CASGTYGRDGGTQYF
TRBJ1-1 . TRBV7-2 . TGTGCCAGCAGATACCAGGGCGGGACTGAAGCTTTCTTT CASRYQGGTEAFF
TRBJ1-2 . TRBV6-5 few TGTGCCAGCAGACCGGGGCTGGGCTATGGCTACACCTTC CASRPGLGYGYTF
TRBJ2-7 . TRBV5-1 . TGCGCCAGCAGCTTGGACTATTACTCCTACGAGCAGTACTTC CASSLDYYSYEQYF
TRBJ2-7 TRBD1 TRBV11-2 . TGTGCCAGCAGCATTCCGGGACAGGGGGACTACGAGCAGTACTTC CASSIPGQGDYEQYF
TRBJ1-3 . TRBV5-5 . TGTGCCAGCAGCGGAGGACACCCTGACTCTGGAAACACCATATATTTT CASSGGHPDSGNTIYF
TRBJ1-1 . TRBV7-2 . TGTGCCAGCAGCTTCGAAAACGCTGAAGCTTTCTTT CASSFENAEAFF
TRBJ2-7 . TRBV29-1 few TGCAGCGTTGTATCAGGCTCCTACGAGCAGTACTTC CSVVSGSYEQYF
TRBJ2-7 TRBD1 TRBV4-1 . TGCGCCAGCAGCCAAGATAGGGCAGGGGGCGGCTACGAGCAGTACTTC CASSQDRAGGGYEQYF
TRBJ1-1 . TRBV6-5 few TGTGCCAGCAGTCCTTATGGTGAAAGGACTGAAGCTTTCTTT CASSPYGERTEAFF
TRBJ2-3 . TRBV20-1 . TGCAGTGCTAGACTTGCAGATACGCAGTATTTT CSARLADTQYF
TRBJ1-2 . TRBV25-1 . TGTGCCAAGTTCCTAATGGCGGACAGTGATTTGAGTGGCTATGGCTACACCTTC CAKFLMADSDLSGYGYTF
TRBJ2-2 . TRBV9 . TGTGCCAGCAGCGTAGCAGGGGGGGAGCTGTTTTTT CASSVAGGELFF